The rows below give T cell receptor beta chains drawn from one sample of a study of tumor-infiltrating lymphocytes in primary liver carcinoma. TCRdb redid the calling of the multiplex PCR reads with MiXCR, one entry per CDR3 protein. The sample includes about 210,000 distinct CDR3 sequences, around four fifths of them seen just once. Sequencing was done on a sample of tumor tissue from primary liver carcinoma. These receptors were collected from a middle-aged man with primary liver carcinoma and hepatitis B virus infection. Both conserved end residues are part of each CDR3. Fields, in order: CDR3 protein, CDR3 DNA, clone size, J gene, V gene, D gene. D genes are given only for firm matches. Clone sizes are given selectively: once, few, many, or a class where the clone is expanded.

CASNFGSLLAGGRGETQYF	TGTGCCAGCAACTTTGGTAGTCTTCTAGCGGGAGGGCGGGGAGAGACCCAGTACTTC	few	TRBJ2-5	TRBV11-2	TRBD2
CASSSTRESTHTQYF	TGTGCCAGCAGTTCGACGAGGGAGAGCACACATACGCAGTATTTT	once	TRBJ2-3	TRBV11-1	.
CASSPDLTGPYNEQFF	TGTGCCAGTAGCCCGGACCTAACGGGACCCTACAATGAGCAGTTCTTC	.	TRBJ2-1	TRBV4-2	.
CTNIGGFNYGYTF	TGTACCAACATCGGGGGGTTTAACTATGGCTACACCTTC	once	TRBJ1-2	TRBV2	.
CASIPGLSYEQYF	TGTGCCAGCATCCCGGGGCTATCCTACGAGCAGTACTTC	few	TRBJ2-7	TRBV28	.
CASSDGTGSGIQYF	TGTGCCAGTAGTGATGGGACAGGGTCCGGCATTCAGTACTTC	.	TRBJ2-4	TRBV6-1	TRBD1
CACSPRGDLNNGYTF	TGTGCCTGCAGCCCGAGGGGGGATCTTAACAATGGCTACACCTTC	.	TRBJ1-2	TRBV4-2	.
CSVATGWGMNSEPFF	TGTAGTGTTGCCACGGGATGGGGAATGAACTCTGAACCTTTCTTT	.	TRBJ1-1	TRBV29-1	.
CASNQARTGRSEANVLTF	TGCGCCAGCAACCAGGCCCGCACAGGCCGCTCTGAGGCCAACGTCCTGACTTTC	.	TRBJ2-6	TRBV4-1	.
CASSSGGSSVVTRTDTQYF	TGTGCCAGCAGCTCTGGGGGAAGCTCTGTTGTAACCCGCACAGATACGCAATATTTT	.	TRBJ2-3	TRBV11-1	.
CARNYWDTGELFF	TGTGCCAGGAACTATTGGGACACCGGGGAGCTGTTTTTT	.	TRBJ2-2	TRBV11-1	.
CAGSQVGPNSYEQYF	TGCGCGGGCAGTCAAGTCGGGCCCAACTCCTACGAGCAGTACTTC	.	TRBJ2-7	TRBV4-1	.
CASSRGGSSGYEQYF	TGTGCCAGCAGCAGAGGGGGGAGTAGCGGATACGAACAGTACTTC	once	TRBJ2-7	TRBV7-9	.
CANREGTGESNEQFF	TGTGCCAACAGGGAGGGGACAGGGGAATCCAATGAGCAGTTCTTC	.	TRBJ2-1	TRBV6-1	TRBD1
CASSLRTATNNGELFF	TGTGCTAGCAGCCTCCGGACAGCTACGAACAACGGGGAGCTGTTTTTT	.	TRBJ2-2	TRBV11-2	.
CAWSADRRTEDLF	TGTGCCTGGAGTGCGGATAGGAGGACTGAAGATTTATTT	.	TRBJ1-1	TRBV30	.
CASSRRNTGNTDTQYF	TGTGCCAGCAGTAGAAGAAATACAGGGAACACAGATACGCAATATTTT	.	TRBJ2-3	TRBV11-2	.
CANSTGGNQPQHF	TGTGCCAACAGTACAGGGGGAAATCAGCCCCAGCATTTT	.	TRBJ1-5	TRBV2	TRBD1
CAISPGDGTNEKLFF	TGTGCCATCAGCCCAGGCGACGGAACTAATGAAAAACTGTTTTTT	.	TRBJ1-4	TRBV5-4	.
CASNLSIAGGRSGQFF	TGTGCCAGCAACTTAAGTATAGCGGGAGGGCGAAGTGGGCAGTTCTTC	.	TRBJ2-1	TRBV11-3	TRBD2
CATSLNANTGDLFF	TGTGCCACCAGCTTAAACGCGAACACCGGTGACCTGTTTTTT	once	TRBJ2-2	TRBV11-3	.
CSVGQGWGTVYGYTF	TGCAGCGTTGGGCAGGGTTGGGGCACGGTCTATGGCTACACCTTC	.	TRBJ1-2	TRBV29-1	.